This entry lists 25 T cell receptor beta chains sequenced from one sample in a study of T cell changes during pregnancy in multiple sclerosis (dated by TCRdb to about 2019). The library was built by means of the immunoSEQ multiplex PCR assay. This is the immuneACCESS table as TCRdb keeps it, with only in-frame sequences that have V and J called. A part of the clones is gone; compared with another copy, unresolved V genes explain less than half, and the rest is unexplained. The sample profile shows roughly 88,000 clones; more than 85% of them were found once. About 1.5% of the sample is in the top ten clones. The starting material was peripheral blood, obtained in the first trimester of pregnancy. These receptors all stem from a female donor with multiple sclerosis, enrolled in a pregnancy study.

CDR3 in DNA: TGTGCCAGCTCACCACCGAGGGAGTTTAATGAAAAACTGTTTTTT. It codes for CASSPPREFNEKLFF. The chain is built from TRBV18 and TRBJ1-4; D remains ambiguous. CDR1 KGHSH and CDR2 LQKENI come from the germline V gene. This CDR3 comprises 15 residues. V shed 0 bases and J shed 4 bases, with 9 bases lying between them.

The chain employs TRBV28 and TRBJ1-2, with a possible D match to TRBD1 (5 bases). This CDR3 spans 14 amino acids. Per the germline V gene, CDR1 is MDHEN and CDR2 is SYDVKM. The ends were cut back, 1 base at V and 4 bases at J, with 10 bases in the middle. Here the CDR3 reads CASSLSQGIYGYTF. The CDR3 nucleotides read TGTGCCAGCAGTTTATCCCAGGGAATCTATGGCTACACCTTC.

The rearrangement links TRBV19 to TRBJ1-2; D is perhaps TRBD1 (5 bases). V was cut by 5 bases and J by 4 bases, with 11 bases left in between. CDR1 is LNHDA and CDR2 is SQIVND in the germline V gene (reference sequence). The CDR3 contains 13 residues. The CDR3 here is CASSPGGFYGYTF. CDR3 nucleotide sequence: TGTGCCAGTAGTCCTGGGGGGTTCTATGGCTACACCTTC.

CDR3 protein: CASSDRVYYNEQFF. The CDR3 DNA reads as TGTGCCAGCAGTGACAGGGTTTACTACAATGAGCAGTTCTTC. The chain joins TRBV28 to TRBJ2-1; 7 nucleotides align to TRBD1. The V gene's germline CDR1 is MDHEN and CDR2 SYDVKM. This CDR3 has 14 amino acids. J gave up 3 bases and V 5 bases, and 4 bases lay outside the gene matches.

This clone was picked up one time. The chain is built from TRBV7-9 and TRBJ2-7, with 9 bases matching TRBD1. This CDR3 is 14 amino acids long. CDR1 is SEHNR and CDR2 is FQNEAQ in the germline V gene (reference sequence). Trimming cost V 5 bases and J 5 bases; bases outside gene matches: 7. In nucleotides, the CDR3 is TGTGCCAGCAGCGCGAACAGGGGGCTGGACGAGCAGTACTTC. This encodes CASSANRGLDEQYF.

This clone is a singleton in its sample. CDR3 region: CASSWTSGLYEQYF. The CDR3 DNA reads as TGCGCCAGCAGCTGGACTAGCGGACTCTACGAGCAGTACTTC. The genes are TRBV4-1 and TRBJ2-7; TRBD2 aligns across 10 bases. V lost 5 bases to trimming and J lost 3 bases; unmatched junction nucleotides: 4. Germline CDR1 MGHRA, CDR2 YSYEKL. This CDR3 has 14 amino acids.

The CDR3 spells CASSLGSASNEQFF. CDR3 nucleotides: TGTGCCAGCAGCTTAGGTAGCGCGAGCAATGAGCAGTTCTTC. The rearrangement uses TRBV11-2 and TRBJ2-1; D perhaps matches TRBD2 (5 bases). The germline V gene encodes CDR1 SGHAT and CDR2 FQNNGV. Deletions cut 1 base from V and 6 bases from J, with 10 bases between. The CDR3 consists of 14 residues.

The rearrangement joins TRBV10-1 to TRBJ2-7; TRBD2 matches at 7 bases. Germline-derived CDR1 and CDR2 are WNHNN and SYGVQD (reference sequence). V dropped 8 bases and J dropped 2; count of bases not matched to a gene: 3. The CDR3 contains 12 residues. In DNA form, the CDR3 reads TGCGCCAGCTTAGGACTAGCCTACGAGCAGTACTTC. Translating it yields CASLGLAYEQYF.

This chain links TRBV19 with TRBJ2-3, with D hard to call. Germline CDR1 and CDR2: LNHDA and SQIVND (reference sequence). CDR3 length: 12 amino acids. Trimming took off 3 bases at V and 3 bases at J, with 4 bases between the two ends. The CDR3 DNA is TGTGCCAGTAGTATCAGTACAGATACGCAGTATTTT. Its protein product is CASSISTDTQYF.

V gene TRBV11-2 combines with J gene TRBJ2-7, with D possibly matching TRBD1 (6 bases). The germline CDR1 and CDR2 sequences are SGHAT and FQNNGV. The CDR3 contains 16 residues. V was pared by 5 bases and J by 0 bases, with 17 bases between. CDR3 DNA sequence: TGTGCCAGCAGCCCCCCCGGGACACTGACCTCCTACGAGCAGTACTTC. It is translated as CASSPPGTLTSYEQYF.

The V gene is TRBV18, the J gene TRBJ2-5, with TRBD1 as a possible D gene (5 bases). Germline lookup yields CDR1 KGHSH and CDR2 LQKENI. V was cut by 1 base and J by 4 bases, with 7 bases left in between. The CDR3 has 13 amino acids. The CDR3 DNA sequence: TGTGCCAGCTCACCACGGCAGGGAGAGACCCAGTACTTC. Translating it yields CASSPRQGETQYF.

This clone was detected once. The rearrangement links TRBV27 to TRBJ2-5; maybe TRBD1 (6 bases). Germline V gene data show CDR1 as MNHEY and CDR2 as SMNVEV (reference sequence). V lost 1 base, J lost 9 bases, and 12 bases lay in between. This CDR3 contains 13 residues. The CDR3 DNA reads as TGTGCCAGCAGTTTATTACAGGGTGGGGCCCAGTACTTC. It is translated as CASSLLQGGAQYF.

The chain recombines TRBV2 with TRBJ2-3, with D tentatively TRBD2 (5 bases). Per germline, CDR1 SNHLY and CDR2 FYNNEI. Trimming shortened V by 4 bases and J by 4 bases, and 9 bases separated the two germline ends. This CDR3 spans 13 amino acids. This CDR3 reads CASSAEGADTQYF. The CDR3 DNA is TGTGCCAGCAGTGCCGAGGGCGCAGATACGCAGTATTTT. Drawing the rest from reference TRBV2 and TRBJ2-3, the complete variable domain is EPEVTQTPSHQVTQMGQEVILRCVPISNHLYFYWYRQILGQKVEFLVSFYNNEISEKSEIFDDQFSVERPDGSNFTLKIRSTKLEDSAMYFCASSAEGADTQYFGPGTRLTVL.

The sample holds one count of this clone. V and J are TRBV7-6 and TRBJ1-5, with TRBD1 as a possible D gene (5 bases). CDR1 SGHVS and CDR2 FNYEAQ come from the germline V gene. The CDR3 length is 17 residues. V was trimmed by 5 bases and J by 0 bases, leaving 17 bases between them. CDR3 coding DNA: TGTGCCAGCAGCCCTTCTGCGGGGGGACTTAGCAATCAGCCCCAGCATTTT. It encodes CASSPSAGGLSNQPQHF.

The chain has TRBV7-6 and TRBJ2-1; D is possibly TRBD1 (5 bases). Trimming removed 2 bases from V and 9 bases from J, with 11 bases in between. This CDR3 is 13 amino acids long. Per germline, CDR1 SGHVS and CDR2 FNYEAQ. CDR3 loop: CASSLIGDSEQFF. The CDR3 DNA sequence: TGTGCCAGCAGCTTAATCGGCGACAGTGAGCAGTTCTTC.

This chain connects TRBV11-2 to TRBJ1-2, with TRBD1 as a possible D gene (5 bases). CDR3 size: 15 residues. Germline V gene lookup returns CDR1 SGHAT and CDR2 FQNNGV. Trimming shortened V by 6 bases and J by 4 bases, and 18 bases separated the two germline ends. CDR3 loop: CASRSPFRQSYGYTF. The CDR3 DNA reads as TGTGCCAGCAGATCCCCCTTTAGACAGAGCTATGGCTACACCTTC.

The genes are TRBV19 and TRBJ1-1, with D possibly being TRBD1 (5 bases). V was shortened by 3 bases and J by 2 bases, with 10 bases between the two germline ends. This CDR3 is built from 14 residues. The V gene's germline CDR1 is LNHDA and CDR2 SQIVND (reference sequence). CDR3 residues: CASSMGRANTEAFF. DNA for the CDR3: TGTGCCAGTAGTATGGGCAGGGCAAACACTGAAGCTTTCTTT.

V is TRBV28 and J is TRBJ1-1; 8 bases are a match to TRBD1. CDR1 and CDR2 (germline): MDHEN, SYDVKM. The CDR3 is made up of 14 amino acids. The trim removed 5 bases at V and 4 bases at J, leaving 6 bases unmatched. The CDR3 protein is CASSDRGIGTEAFF. The CDR3 nucleotides are TGTGCCAGCAGTGACAGGGGTATCGGCACTGAAGCTTTCTTT.

This chain connects TRBV11-2 to TRBJ1-1; D possibly corresponds to TRBD1 (5 bases). V gave up 6 bases and J gave up 4 bases, with 15 bases separating them. This CDR3 spans 14 amino acids. In germline, CDR1 is SGHAT, CDR2 FQNNGV. The CDR3 loop is CASRPLRGGTEAFF. CDR3 nucleotide sequence: TGTGCCAGCAGGCCCTTACGGGGGGGCACTGAAGCTTTCTTT.

The rearrangement joins TRBV30 to TRBJ1-5; TRBD1 matches 7 bases. The CDR3 contains 12 residues. The V gene's germline CDR1 is GTSNPN and CDR2 SVGIG (reference sequence). Trimming at V came to 3 bases and at J to 5 bases, leaving 1 base not matched to a gene. The CDR3 loop is CAWRTGDQPQHF. The CDR3, as DNA: TGTGCCTGGAGAACAGGGGATCAGCCCCAGCATTTT. Full variable domain (missing parts from reference TRBV30 and TRBJ1-5): SQTIHQWPATLVQPVGSPLSLECTVEGTSNPNLYWYRQAAGRGLQLLFYSVGIGQISSEVPQNLSASRPQDRQFILSSKKLLLSDSGFYLCAWRTGDQPQHFGDGTRLSIL.

The chain uses TRBV29-1 and TRBJ2-7; 8 positions agree with TRBD2. The CDR3 loop spans 13 amino acids. After removal of 7 bases from V and 3 bases from J, the junction contained 8 bases not matched to a gene. Germline lookup yields CDR1 SQVTM and CDR2 ANQGSEA. The CDR3 DNA follows: TGCAGCGCCTCGGGGGGGAGTGACTACGAGCAGTACTTC. Translating gives CSASGGSDYEQYF.

Notes on this clone: The junction departs from the called germline gene at one end, perhaps through a read error. The J gene is TRBJ2-7, the V gene TRBV28, with D tentatively TRBD2 (7 bases). In germline, CDR1 is MDHEN, CDR2 SYDVKM. The CDR3 is 14 amino acids. The CDR3 sequence is CASTLPGEGYEQYF. The CDR3 DNA reads TGTGCCAGCACTTTACCAGGGGAGGGCTACGAGCAGTACTTC. The whole variable domain, remainder taken from reference TRBV28 and TRBJ2-7, is DVKVTQSSRYLVKRTGEKVFLECVQDMDHENMFWYRQDPGLGLRLIYFSYDVKMKEKGDIPEGYSVSREKKERFSLILESASTNQTSMYLCASTLPGEGYEQYFGPGTRLTVT.

The rearrangement uses TRBV2 and TRBJ2-5; tentatively, D is TRBD1 (6 bases). V was clipped by 4 bases and J by 6 bases, with 12 bases between them. The CDR3 contains 13 residues. Germline CDR1 SNHLY, CDR2 FYNNEI. The CDR3 sequence is CASSVRDTKTQYF. In DNA form, the CDR3 reads TGTGCCAGCAGTGTCCGGGACACAAAGACCCAGTACTTC.

The gene calls are TRBV7-2 and TRBJ2-1, with 8 nucleotides matching TRBD2. V shed 4 bases and J 7 bases; nucleotides not matched to a gene: 12. Per germline, CDR1 SGHTA and CDR2 FQGNSA. The CDR3 is 16 amino acids. CDR3 residues: CASSSPGGGGRNEQFF. As DNA, the CDR3 is TGTGCCAGCAGCTCTCCCGGGGGGGGAGGGCGAAATGAGCAGTTCTTC.

The chain links TRBV4-2 to TRBJ2-1; maybe TRBD2 (6 bases). The germline V and J ends were trimmed by 4 bases and 9 bases, with 10 bases remaining between them. CDR3 length: 12 amino acids. Per germline, CDR1 LGHNA and CDR2 YNFKEQ. CDR3 DNA: TGTGCCAGCAGCCCAGATAGCGGTGAGCAGTTCTTC. This gives the protein CASSPDSGEQFF.